These 2 T cell receptor beta chains share one sample of origin, sequenced in a study of blood T cell repertoires in COVID-19. The data were produced by immunoSEQ multiplex PCR, yet TCRdb's version contains in-frame clones alone and is incomplete. The sample shows more than 200,000 clones, around nine tenths of them seen only once. The sequenced sample consisted of peripheral blood. The receptors here all came from a woman aged 40 to 50 who had recovered from COVID-19.

V gene TRBV18 combines with J gene TRBJ2-5; D gene unclear. CDR1 and CDR2 from the germline V gene are KGHSH and LQKENI. With 5 bases removed from V and 1 base from J, the gap between germline ends came to 8 bases. The CDR3 is 13 residues long. CDR3 sequence (DNA): TGTGCCAGCTCATCGCGCCTCCAAGAGACCCAGTACTTC. Protein sequence: CASSSRLQETQYF.

The rearrangement links TRBV7-2 to TRBJ2-3, with a tentative D call TRBD2 (6 bases). Per the germline V gene, CDR1 is SGHTA and CDR2 is FQGNSA. The CDR3 totals 15 residues. The ends were cut back, 0 bases at V and 1 base at J, with 8 bases in the middle. The CDR3 spells CASSLATRGTDTQYF. In nucleotides, the CDR3 is TGTGCCAGCAGCTTAGCGACTAGAGGCACAGATACGCAGTATTTT.